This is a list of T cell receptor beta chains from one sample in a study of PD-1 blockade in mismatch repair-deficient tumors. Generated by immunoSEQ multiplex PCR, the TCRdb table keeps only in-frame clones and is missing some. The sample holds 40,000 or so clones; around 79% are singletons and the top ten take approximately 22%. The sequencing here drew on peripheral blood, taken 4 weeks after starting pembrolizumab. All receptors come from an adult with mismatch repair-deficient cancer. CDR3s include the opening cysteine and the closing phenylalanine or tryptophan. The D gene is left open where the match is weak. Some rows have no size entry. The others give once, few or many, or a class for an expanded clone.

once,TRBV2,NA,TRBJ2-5,TGTGCCAGCAGTGAGGTCCCGCTACAAGAGACCCAGTACTTC,CASSEVPLQETQYF
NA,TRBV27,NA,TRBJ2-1,TGTGCCAGCAGTTTAGGTTGGGGGAATGAGCAGTTCTTC,CASSLGWGNEQFF
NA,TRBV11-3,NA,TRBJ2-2,TGTGCCAGCAGCTTATGGGTTAGCATCACCGGGGAGCTGTTTTTT,CASSLWVSITGELFF
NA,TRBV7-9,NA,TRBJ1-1,TGTGCCAGCAGCTTAGAGGGTTTCGGCACTGAAGCTTTCTTT,CASSLEGFGTEAFF
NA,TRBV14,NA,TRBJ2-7,TGTGCCAGCAGCCAATCTTTTGGTGAGCAGTACTTC,CASSQSFGEQYF
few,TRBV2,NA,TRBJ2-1,TGTGCCAGCAGTGCGCTATCTGAGCAGTTCTTC,CASSALSEQFF
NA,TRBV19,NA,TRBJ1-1,TGTGCCAGTAGTATGGCGGGCGGTACTATGAACACTGAAGCTTTCTTT,CASSMAGGTMNTEAFF
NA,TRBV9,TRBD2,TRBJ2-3,TGTGCCAGCAGCGCCCAAGCAAGCGGGAGCGGTAGAGATACGCAGTATTTT,CASSAQASGSGRDTQYF
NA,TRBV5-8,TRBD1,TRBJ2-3,TGTGCCAGCAGCGTGGGACAGGGGGAGGATACGCAGTATTTT,CASSVGQGEDTQYF
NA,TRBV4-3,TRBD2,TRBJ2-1,TGCGCCAGCAGCATGGGACTAGCAGATGAGCAGTTCTTC,CASSMGLADEQFF
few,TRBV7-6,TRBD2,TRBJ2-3,TGTGCCAGCAGCTCGGCGAGGACTAGCAGAGATACGCAGTATTTT,CASSSARTSRDTQYF
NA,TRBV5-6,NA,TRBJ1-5,TGTGCCAGCAGCTTGGTAGATCAGCCCCAGCATTTT,CASSLVDQPQHF
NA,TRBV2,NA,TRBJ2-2,TGTGCCAGCAGACTAGCTGACAACACCGGGGAGCTGTTTTTT,CASRLADNTGELFF
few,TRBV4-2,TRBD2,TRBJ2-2,TGTGCCAGCAGCCAAGGGACTAGCGACACCGGGGAGCTGTTTTTT,CASSQGTSDTGELFF
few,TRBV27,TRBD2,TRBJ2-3,TGTGCCAGCACCGCTGGGGCTAGCGGACACAACACAGATACGCAGTATTTT,CASTAGASGHNTDTQYF
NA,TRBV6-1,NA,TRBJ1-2,TGTGCCAGCAGTGAGACAGTTTTCTATGGCTACACCTTC,CASSETVFYGYTF
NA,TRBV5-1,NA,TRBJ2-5,TGCGCCAGCAGCTTGGGGCGGGCACAGGCCCTGGGGGACCAAGAGACCCAGTACTTC,CASSLGRAQALGDQETQYF